This TCR beta chain was sequenced during a study of T cells after yellow fever vaccination (dated by TCRdb to the late 2010s). For the wider study: The SMART-Seq v4 Ultra Low Input RNA kit was used to prepare libraries from fractions with low cell numbers. To follow T-cell clones before and after both primary and booster YFV17D yellow fever vaccination, bulk TCR alpha and beta repertoires underwent longitudinal sequencing. Two healthy male donors made up the cohort, one aged 18 to 30 years and the other aged 30 to 40 years. Blood was drawn at multiple timepoints before and after primary and secondary immunization, with bulk PBMC replicates and cell subsets isolated. Overall study results and their limits: Because abundant contaminating clonotypes from the bulk population could be contained in FACS-sorted repertoires, computational filtering was required. A small share of clonotypes occurred in both CD4 and CD8 compartments, likely arising from convergent recombination. Only two donors were included in the study, so the extent to which the findings can be generalized is limited. Most clones expanded after primary vaccination were re-detected after the booster (almost 97% of CD4 and 88% of CD8), suggesting broad memory maintenance. The secondary T-cell response was found to be weaker but faster than the primary response, with a peak reached on day 5 rather than on day 15.

The data were produced on an Illumina NovaSeq 6000. TCR cDNA was synthesized by 5'RACE template switching, through which a universal primer site and unique molecular identifiers were introduced. cDNA synthesis was primed from both the TCR alpha and TCR beta constant segments. Two PCR steps were used to amplify libraries, with sample barcodes and sequencing adapters being added in the second step. Sequencing of libraries was performed on Illumina HiSeq 2500 (2x100 bp) or NovaSeq (2x150 bp). Processing in the source paper ran as follows. MIGEC was used to demultiplex reads and collapse the reads into UMI consensus sequences, and MiXCR was used for V(D)J alignment. Vaccine-responding clonotypes were identified with edgeR using replicate PBMC samples, with FDR below 0.01 and a log2 fold change above 5 up to day 15 being required. Each bulk clonotype received a CD4 or CD8 identity based on whether the sequenced CD4 or CD8 repertoire contained that clonotype at higher abundance. Through fastp at Q25 and MiXCR, TCRdb rebuilt clones from the public reads, retaining in-frame beta chains. When rows share a CDR3 protein, they turn into one entry using the most common DNA and genes. TCRdb, not the original authors, processed these V and J calls. The sample contains about 320,000 distinct CDR3 sequences, around 10% of them found a single time. 3% to 4% of the sample rests with the top ten.

This clonotype was recorded many times. This clone's antigen is unknown. One base away there is no much larger clone; base qualities are not given. The treatment or condition label, as the study defines it: live attenuated yellow fever vaccine strain. PBMCs were isolated from peripheral blood using a standard Ficoll-Paque protocol. CD4 and CD8 T-cell fractions were isolated with Dynabeads CD4 and CD8 positive selection kits. TriZol was used to extract RNA from bulk PBMCs, from CD4 and CD8 fractions, and from dextramer-positive and dextramer-negative fractions. The specimen was CD4+ T cells sorted from PBMCs, collected 45 days after the yellow fever booster vaccination. The sequence derives from a man between 18 and 35 years old who received the YFV17D yellow fever vaccine.

In nucleotides, the sequence is TGTGCCAGCAGACCCGGACAGGGAGAATCCTATGGCTACACCTTC. Its protein is CASRPGQGESYGYTF. The receptor chain draws on TRBV7-9 and TRBJ1-2; TRBD1 agrees with 8 junctional bases. The germline V gene (reference sequence) gives CDR1 as SEHNR and CDR2 as FQNEAQ. From cysteine to phenylalanine, the CDR3 is 15 amino acids long. Only the CDR3 part of the read is kept: 45 bases, read in frame from the first base. V is trimmed back by 6 bases and J by 4 bases, and the junction contains 10 bases that no gene match accounts for.